What follows is one T cell receptor beta chain and its context. The antigen is not known. V gave up 2 bases and J gave up 1 base, with 8 bases separating them. The germline gives CDR1 SEHNR, CDR2 FQNEAQ (reference sequence). CDR3 length equals 15 residues. The data derive from a study of regulatory T cells in long-lasting Graves disease. General study points: When disease was persistent, TRBV28, TRBJ1-2 and TRBJ2-5 were the favored segments.

Described time point: persistent/refractory GD, antithyroid drugs over 5 years with positive TRAb. With RNA extracted from PBMCs as input, the TCR library was made. Each patient gave approximately 9 milliliters of EDTA-anticoagulated peripheral blood. The TCR beta library used iRepertoire HTBI primers with Arm-PCR amplification of CDR3. TCRdb re-derived calls from the multiplex PCR reads in MiXCR, one entry per CDR3 protein. The table lists 500,000 to 700,000 distinct CDR3 sequences, around 30% of them singletons. Material: peripheral blood mononuclear cells (PBMCs), obtained when the disease was refractory, from a patient treated with antithyroid drugs. This sequence joins TRBV7-9 and TRBJ2-2; the D is unclear. The receptor was isolated from a female donor with Graves disease. CDR3 residues: CASSLSAKNTGELFF. The CDR3 region has the DNA TGTGCCAGCAGCTTATCGGCTAAGAACACCGGGGAGCTGTTTTTT.